Presented here are 32 T cell receptor beta chains from one specimen sequenced in a study of T cell repertoires in cytomegalovirus infection. MiXCR was run by TCRdb on the reads, yielding one entry per CDR3 protein. The sample holds almost 500,000 distinct CDR3 sequences, roughly 10% seen once. Sequenced input: PBMCs. The receptor set was obtained from a human donor in good health (CMV status not recorded). Some clones in this sample may be carry-over from other donors' samples.

This clonotype turned up a few times. J is TRBJ2-7 and V is TRBV5-1, with a tentative D call TRBD1 (6 bases). V lost 0 bases, J lost 6 bases, and 13 bases lay in between. The length of the CDR3 is 14 residues. Germline V gene sequence: CDR1 SGHRS, CDR2 YFSETQ. The DNA for the CDR3 is TGCGCCAGCAGCTTGGTACAGGGAATGAGCGAGCAGTACTTC. This codes for CASSLVQGMSEQYF.

A few counts support this clonotype. V usage is TRBV29-1 and J usage is TRBJ2-1; a weak D match, TRBD2 (5 bases). The CDR3 totals 11 residues. The germline V and J ends were trimmed by 6 bases and 9 bases, with 12 bases remaining between them. CDR1 is SQVTM, CDR2 ANQGSEA, per germline. The CDR3 spells CSVGLFSEQFF. CDR3 coding DNA: TGCAGCGTAGGACTTTTTAGTGAGCAGTTCTTC.

This clonotype was counted at least ten times. The chain uses TRBV7-9 and TRBJ2-1; maybe TRBD1 (5 bases). Germline V gives CDR1 SEHNR, CDR2 FQNEAQ (reference sequence). V lost 7 bases, J lost 4 bases, and 17 bases lay in between. The CDR3 length is 15 residues. The CDR3 DNA is TGTGCCAGCATGCCCACACAGGTGGAGTACAATGAGCAGTTCTTC. Translating gives CASMPTQVEYNEQFF.

Ten or more counts support this clonotype. The rearrangement joins TRBV19 to TRBJ1-5; weak D call: TRBD1 (5 bases). This CDR3 comprises 15 residues. Germline assignment: CDR1 LNHDA and CDR2 SQIVND (reference sequence). V lost 9 bases and J lost 0, with 15 bases in between. The CDR3 loop reads CASRRAEYSNQPQHF. The CDR3, as DNA: TGTGCCAGCCGCAGGGCGGAATATAGCAATCAGCCCCAGCATTTT.

The V and J genes are TRBV3-1 and TRBJ1-2; D call uncertain. The germline CDR1 and CDR2 sequences are LGHDT and YNNKEL (reference sequence). There are 14 residues in the CDR3. The V and J ends lost 0 bases and 4 bases respectively, with 9 bases between them. The CDR3 sequence: CASSQDLGSYGYTF. The CDR3 nucleotides read TGTGCCAGCAGCCAAGATCTAGGGTCCTATGGCTACACCTTC. Full variable domain (missing parts from reference TRBV3-1 and TRBJ1-2): DTAVSQTPKYLVTQMGNDKSIKCEQNLGHDTMYWYKQDSKKFLKIMFSYNNKELIINETVPNRFSPKSPDKAHLNLHINSLELGDSAVYFCASSQDLGSYGYTFGSGTRLTVV.

This clonotype occurred many times. V is TRBV6-6 and J is TRBJ2-1; no clear D. CDR3 size: 12 residues. V was shortened by 2 bases and J by 7 bases, with 6 bases between the two germline ends. Per germline, CDR1 MNHNY and CDR2 SVGAGI (reference sequence). The CDR3 DNA follows: TGTGCCAGCAGTTACCGCCCTAATGAGCAGTTCTTC. This encodes CASSYRPNEQFF.

The rearrangement links TRBV30 to TRBJ1-5; maybe TRBD1 (5 bases). Trimming removed 0 bases at V and 5 bases at J, with 11 bases between. The CDR3 has 14 residues. In germline, CDR1 is GTSNPN, CDR2 SVGIG (reference sequence). CDR3 amino acids: CAWSVGGVHQPQHF. In DNA form, the CDR3 reads TGTGCCTGGAGTGTCGGAGGGGTTCATCAGCCCCAGCATTTT. Based on the CDR3 plus reference TRBV30 and TRBJ1-5, the full variable domain is SQTIHQWPATLVQPVGSPLSLECTVEGTSNPNLYWYRQAAGRGLQLLFYSVGIGQISSEVPQNLSASRPQDRQFILSSKKLLLSDSGFYLCAWSVGGVHQPQHFGDGTRLSIL.

This clonotype has ten or more counts. The V and J genes are TRBV6-5 and TRBJ2-7, with TRBD2 identical over 7 bases. Trimming removed 4 bases from V and 2 bases from J; junction bases left unmatched: 8. Germline V gene sequence: CDR1 MNHEY, CDR2 SVGAGI. The CDR3 sequence is 15 residues long. The CDR3, as DNA: TGTGCCAGCAGTTCCACGACTAGCCGAGCCTACGAGCAGTACTTC. As protein: CASSSTTSRAYEQYF.

The chain recombines TRBV20-1 with TRBJ1-2; D unclear. The CDR3 has 8 amino acids. Germline-derived CDR1 and CDR2 are DFQATT and SNEGSKA (reference sequence). CDR3 residues: CRDSGYTF. The CDR3 coding sequence is TGCAGAGACTCAGGCTACACCTTC.

In its sample, this clonotype was seen once. The CDR3: CAISEVESSQTGNEKLFF. The CDR3 DNA sequence: TGTGCCATCAGTGAGGTAGAATCCTCCCAGACGGGCAATGAAAAACTGTTTTTT. V and J are TRBV10-3 and TRBJ1-4; D remains ambiguous. The CDR3 spans 18 residues. V was cut by 2 bases and J by 5 bases, with 21 bases left in between. In germline, CDR1 is ENHRY, CDR2 SYGVKD.

The V call is TRBV7-3, the J call TRBJ2-1; 10 bases fit TRBD2. Germline values: CDR1 SGHTA, CDR2 FQGTGA. This CDR3 comprises 17 residues. Germline trimming cut 1 base from V and 7 bases from J; bases unmatched to any gene: 10. CDR3 bases: TGTGCCAGCAGCTTAATTCCAGCGGGAGGGCCGGGGAATGAGCAGTTCTTC. Its protein is CASSLIPAGGPGNEQFF.

This chain connects TRBV20-1 to TRBJ1-2, with D perhaps TRBD1 (6 bases). The germline gives CDR1 DFQATT, CDR2 SNEGSKA (reference sequence). V was cut by 4 bases and J by 5 bases, with 17 bases left in between. This CDR3 contains 14 residues. This CDR3 reads CSAKRAGRGYGYTF. DNA of the CDR3: TGCAGTGCTAAACGCGCGGGCAGGGGATATGGCTACACCTTC.

This clonotype was observed a few times. The chain recombines TRBV24-1 with TRBJ1-2; D is undetermined. CDR1 is KGHDR and CDR2 is SFDVKD in the germline V gene. The germline V and J ends were trimmed by 6 bases and 1 base, with 14 bases remaining between them. The CDR3 is 15 residues long. The CDR3 loop is CATSSAVEDNYGYTF. CDR3 DNA: TGTGCCACCAGTTCAGCGGTGGAAGATAACTATGGCTACACCTTC.

The chain combines TRBV9 with TRBJ1-2; 8 positions agree with TRBD1. This CDR3 contains 14 residues. The V gene's germline CDR1 is SGDLS and CDR2 YYNGEE. Losses at the gene ends were 3 bases for V and 8 bases for J; bases not matched to a gene: 9. The CDR3 is CASSAYGQGHGYTF. Written as DNA, the CDR3 is TGTGCCAGCAGCGCTTATGGACAGGGACACGGCTACACCTTC.

This clonotype was detected many times. The rearrangement links TRBV28 to TRBJ2-5; TRBD2 agrees at 14 bases. The CDR3 extends over 16 amino acids. From germline, CDR1 is MDHEN and CDR2 SYDVKM. V gave up 4 bases and J gave up 4 bases; unmatched junction bases: 5. The CDR3 DNA reads TGTGCCAGCAGTTCCGGACTAGCGGGAGGTTTAGAGACCCAGTACTTC. This sequence encodes CASSSGLAGGLETQYF.

In this sample, this clonotype turned up a few times. The chain joins TRBV28 to TRBJ1-1, with D possibly matching TRBD1 (5 bases). Trimming shortened V by 5 bases and J by 1 base, and 11 bases separated the two germline ends. The CDR3 runs to 14 residues. CDR1 and CDR2 (germline): MDHEN, SYDVKM. This CDR3 reads CASSDTRGNTEAFF. CDR3 in DNA: TGTGCCAGCAGTGATACGAGGGGGAACACTGAAGCTTTCTTT.

On this clonotype: The junction departs from germline at one end; a sequencing error may be responsible. The gene calls are TRBV5-6 and TRBJ2-7; 10 nucleotides match TRBD2. The CDR3 has 18 amino acids. CDR1 is SGHDT, CDR2 YYEEEE, per germline. The CDR3 sequence: CASTKGSSGGRYSYGQYF. In DNA form, the CDR3 reads TGTGCCAGCACCAAGGGATCTAGCGGGGGCCGCTACTCCTACGGGCAGTACTTC.

In its sample, this clonotype was seen a few times. V gene TRBV20-1 combines with J gene TRBJ2-1, with 10 nucleotides matching TRBD2. CDR1 is DFQATT and CDR2 is SNEGSKA in the germline V gene (reference sequence). CDR3 length: 16 residues. With 6 bases clipped from V and 5 bases from J, the junction kept 13 bases outside the gene matches. CDR3 region: CSAPSRAGGPDNEQFF. The DNA for the CDR3 is TGCAGTGCCCCTTCACGAGCGGGAGGGCCCGACAATGAGCAGTTCTTC.

This clonotype was seen ten or more times. J is TRBJ2-7 and V is TRBV4-1; possible D gene TRBD1, 5 bases. The V and J ends lost 6 bases and 0 bases respectively, with 15 bases between them. This CDR3 has 15 residues. The germline V gene encodes CDR1 MGHRA and CDR2 YSYEKL. This CDR3 is CASSPDISSSYEQYF. For the CDR3, the DNA is TGCGCCAGCAGTCCGGACATCTCGAGCTCCTACGAGCAGTACTTC.

This clonotype was detected only once. J is TRBJ1-3 and V is TRBV5-1; no reliable D call. Germline V lookup: CDR1 SGHRS, CDR2 YFSETQ. The CDR3 sequence is 16 residues long. Trimming left V 2 bases short and J 0 bases short, with 12 bases between. The CDR3 DNA sequence: TGCGCCAGCAGCTTAAGGCAGGCGAGCTCTGGAAACACCATATATTTT. It is translated as CASSLRQASSGNTIYF.

The rearrangement uses TRBV19 and TRBJ2-5, with no clear D. Germline V gene lookup returns CDR1 LNHDA and CDR2 SQIVND (reference sequence). V was shortened by 2 bases and J by 1 base, with 8 bases between the two germline ends. There are 14 residues in the CDR3. This chain's CDR3 is CASSILLFQETQYF. The CDR3 bases are TGTGCCAGTAGTATACTCCTTTTCCAAGAGACCCAGTACTTC.

This clonotype has a handful of counts. This chain connects TRBV28 to TRBJ2-1; D possibly corresponds to TRBD1 (6 bases). Germline CDR1 MDHEN, CDR2 SYDVKM. The CDR3 is 12 residues long. Trimming took off 4 bases at V and 9 bases at J, with 10 bases between the two ends. CDR3 sequence (DNA): TGTGCCAGCAGTTCCTACAGGGTTGAGCAGTTCTTC. As protein: CASSSYRVEQFF.

This clonotype was seen many times. This chain joins TRBV20-1 and TRBJ2-1, with D perhaps matching TRBD1 or TRBD2 (5 bases each). The germline gives CDR1 DFQATT, CDR2 SNEGSKA (reference sequence). This CDR3 region has 17 residues. V was shortened by 1 base and J by 3 bases, with 19 bases between the two germline ends. CDR3 amino acids: CSARARSGTGYYNEQFF. The CDR3 bases are TGCAGTGCTAGAGCCCGATCCGGGACGGGTTACTACAATGAGCAGTTCTTC.

This clonotype has a count of ten or more. This chain links TRBV6-5 with TRBJ2-2; tentatively, D is TRBD1 or TRBD2 (5 bases each). V was shortened by 2 bases and J by 3 bases, with 22 bases between the two germline ends. CDR1 and CDR2 from the germline V gene are MNHEY and SVGAGI. This CDR3 spans 19 amino acids. CDR3 protein: CASSYQTLAGSADTGELFF. The DNA for the CDR3 is TGTGCCAGCAGTTACCAAACTCTAGCAGGGAGCGCCGACACCGGGGAGCTGTTTTTT.

This clonotype appeared a single time. CDR3 protein: CASGGGTSNQPQHF. For the CDR3, the DNA is TGTGCCAGCGGGGGGGGGACAAGCAATCAGCCCCAGCATTTT. The chain links TRBV12-3 or TRBV12-4 to TRBJ1-5; a possible D gene is TRBD1 (6 bases). Trimming pared 8 bases from V and 1 base from J, leaving 12 bases between. The CDR3 is 14 residues long.

This clonotype was picked up many times. The chain carries TRBV11-3 and TRBJ2-1; D unclear. From germline, CDR1 is SGHNT and CDR2 YENEEA. This CDR3 region has 15 residues. The V end lost 2 bases, the J end lost 0 bases, and 8 bases lay between the germline ends. The CDR3 nucleotides are TGTGCCAGCAGCTTATACTTGACCTCCTACAATGAGCAGTTCTTC. It specifies CASSLYLTSYNEQFF. Full variable domain (missing parts from reference TRBV11-3 and TRBJ2-1): EAGVVQSPRYKIIEKKQPVAFWCNPISGHNTLYWYLQNLGQGPELLIRYENEEAVDDSQLPKDRFSAERLKGVDSTLKIQPAELGDSAVYLCASSLYLTSYNEQFFGPGTRLTVL.

The sample holds many counts of this clonotype. The chain joins TRBV6-5 to TRBJ2-1; D remains unclear. V lost 5 bases, J lost 0 bases, and 14 bases lay in between. Germline values: CDR1 MNHEY, CDR2 SVGAGI. This CDR3 has 16 amino acids. As DNA, the CDR3 is TGTGCCAGCAGTACGACAATCGTAGGCTCCTACAATGAGCAGTTCTTC. This codes for CASSTTIVGSYNEQFF.

The chain uses TRBV2 and TRBJ2-7; tentatively, D is TRBD2 (6 bases). V lost 4 bases to trimming and J lost 2 bases, with 18 bases between them. The germline gives CDR1 SNHLY, CDR2 FYNNEI. The CDR3 runs to 16 residues. In DNA, the CDR3 is TGTGCCAGCAGTGGACGACTAGAGAGCACCACCTACGAGCAGTACTTC. This translates into CASSGRLESTTYEQYF.

This clonotype was seen ten or more times. The chain couples TRBV7-9 to TRBJ1-1; D gene ambiguous. Germline lookup yields CDR1 SEHNR and CDR2 FQNEAQ (reference sequence). V shed 4 bases and J shed 11 bases, with 8 bases lying between them. The CDR3 has 10 residues. CDR3 sequence: CASSSNWAFF. In nucleotides, the CDR3 is TGTGCCAGCAGCTCCAACTGGGCTTTCTTT.

This clonotype was observed many times. This sequence joins TRBV5-4 and TRBJ2-1, with TRBD2 identical over 9 bases. V was clipped by 1 base and J by 0 bases; unmatched bases: 8. The CDR3 loop spans 18 amino acids. Germline V lookup: CDR1 SGHNT, CDR2 YYREEE (reference sequence). Here the CDR3 DNA reads TGTGCCAGCAGCTTGCGCGGGAGGGGGTTTAGCTCCTACAATGAGCAGTTCTTC. Translating gives CASSLRGRGFSSYNEQFF.

This clonotype was seen at least ten times. This chain joins TRBV12-3 or TRBV12-4 and TRBJ2-1, with D perhaps matching TRBD2 (6 bases). The CDR3 runs to 12 residues. V was cut by 5 bases and J by 9 bases, with 11 bases left in between. CDR3 in amino acids: CASSGDFVEQFF. Written as DNA, the CDR3 is TGTGCCAGCAGTGGGGACTTCGTTGAGCAGTTCTTC.

Many counts were recorded for this clonotype. The chain links TRBV5-6 to TRBJ2-7, with D perhaps being TRBD1 or TRBD2 (5 bases each). CDR1 is SGHDT, CDR2 YYEEEE, per germline. This CDR3 spans 15 amino acids. Between the trimmed V and J ends, which lost 5 bases and 0 bases, there was a span of 15 bases. The CDR3 DNA reads TGTGCCAGCAGTACGGGGCGGACACACTCCTACGAGCAGTACTTC. This codes for CASSTGRTHSYEQYF.